These 27 T cell receptor beta chains share one sample of origin, sequenced in a study of cytomegalovirus exposure and HLA in healthy donors (dated by TCRdb to 2016 to 2017). The library relied on the immunoSEQ multiplex PCR assay. TCRdb limited this immuneACCESS table to in-frame rearrangements with V and J called. A share of clones is missing; checked studies link under half to unresolved V genes, and the rest is unexplained. The sample yields roughly 120,000 clones; just under 95% were counted once. The ten largest clones take up approximately 1.3% of the sample. The material sequenced was PBMCs. The receptors here all came from a woman between 18 and 29 years old in good health and CMV-seronegative.

The rearrangement joins TRBV5-1 to TRBJ1-1, with TRBD1 matching 9 bases. CDR1 is SGHRS, CDR2 YFSETQ, per germline. After removal of 4 bases from V and 2 bases from J, the junction contained 18 bases not matched to a gene. CDR3 size: 19 residues. Here the CDR3 reads CASSPIRDRAVLGNTEAFF. The CDR3 DNA sequence: TGCGCCAGCAGCCCGATCCGGGACAGGGCAGTCTTGGGTAACACTGAAGCTTTCTTT.

The chain links TRBV5-5 to TRBJ2-7; a possible D gene is TRBD1 (5 bases). Looked up from germline, CDR1 is SGHKS and CDR2 is YYEKEE (reference sequence). The CDR3 sequence is 14 residues long. Trimming removed 4 bases at V and 4 bases at J, with 15 bases between. The CDR3 coding sequence is TGTGCCAGCAGCCTGACAGTGTCCCCATACGAGCAGTACTTC. Encoded protein: CASSLTVSPYEQYF.

This clone showed up just a few times. The rearrangement links TRBV28 to TRBJ1-2, with TRBD1 identical over 8 bases. This CDR3 spans 12 amino acids. Trimming took 3 bases from V and 10 from J; bases not matched to a gene: 4. The V gene's germline CDR1 is MDHEN and CDR2 SYDVKM. The DNA of the CDR3 is TGTGCCAGCAGTTTCTCGGGACAGGCCTACACCTTC. Translation gives CASSFSGQAYTF.

The gene calls are TRBV19 and TRBJ2-2, with 8 nucleotides matching TRBD2. J gave up 2 bases and V 5 bases, and 13 bases lay outside the gene matches. Germline V gene sequence: CDR1 LNHDA, CDR2 SQIVND (reference sequence). This CDR3 is built from 18 residues. CDR3 residues: CASSLGFRGGGNTGELFF. The CDR3, as DNA: TGTGCCAGTAGTTTAGGCTTCCGGGGGGGCGGAAACACCGGGGAGCTGTTTTTT. Using reference TRBV19 and TRBJ2-2 for the parts outside the CDR3, the full variable domain is DGGITQSPKYLFRKEGQNVTLSCEQNLNHDAMYWYRQDPGQGLRLIYYSQIVNDFQKGDIAEGYSVSREKKESFPLTVTSAQKNPTAFYLCASSLGFRGGGNTGELFFGEGSRLTVL.

The V call is TRBV28, the J call TRBJ1-2; TRBD1 matches 7 bases. After removal of 3 bases from V and 2 bases from J, the junction contained 12 bases not matched to a gene. The CDR3 totals 17 residues. Per germline, CDR1 MDHEN and CDR2 SYDVKM. As DNA, the CDR3 is TGTGCCAGCAGTTTTATTGACAGGGCTCGAGGGAACTATGGCTACACCTTC. Protein sequence: CASSFIDRARGNYGYTF.

V is TRBV7-9 and J is TRBJ2-1, with 7 bases matching TRBD2. The V gene end was trimmed by 5 bases and the J gene end by 5 bases; junction bases not matched to a gene: 12. Germline loops: CDR1 SEHNR, CDR2 FQNEAQ (reference sequence). The CDR3 is 16 residues long. This CDR3 reads CASSSNRASGDNEQFF. The CDR3 bases are TGTGCCAGCAGCAGTAATCGGGCTAGCGGAGACAATGAGCAGTTCTTC.

This chain links TRBV19 with TRBJ1-1, with D unclear. Trimming removed 7 bases from V and 0 bases from J, with 12 bases in between. The CDR3 totals 14 residues. The germline CDR1 and CDR2 sequences are LNHDA and SQIVND (reference sequence). CDR3 loop: CASMMTPMNTEAFF. DNA for the CDR3: TGTGCCAGTATGATGACACCTATGAACACTGAAGCTTTCTTT.

The CDR3 spells CASSWGGQLTYEQYF. As DNA, the CDR3 is TGCGCCAGCAGCTGGGGAGGACAACTGACGTACGAGCAGTACTTC. This chain joins TRBV5-1 and TRBJ2-7; possible D gene TRBD2, 6 bases. This CDR3 region has 15 residues. The germline CDR1 and CDR2 sequences are SGHRS and YFSETQ. The V end was cut by 3 bases, the J end by 4 bases, with 17 bases between.

The genes are TRBV6-5 and TRBJ1-2; weak D call: TRBD1 (6 bases). The CDR3 extends over 15 amino acids. The V end was cut by 5 bases, the J end by 8 bases, with 21 bases between. The germline gives CDR1 MNHEY, CDR2 SVGAGI. CDR3 nucleotide sequence: TGTGCCAGCAGTGCAAGACAGGTTGCGAACAGAGGCTACACCTTC. Encoded protein: CASSARQVANRGYTF.

This clone was seen a few times. V usage is TRBV4-1 and J usage is TRBJ1-2; D not certain. Germline loops: CDR1 MGHRA, CDR2 YSYEKL. The CDR3 consists of 13 residues. Trimming pared 1 base from V and 5 bases from J, leaving 8 bases between. This chain's CDR3 is CASSQGAVYGYTF. CDR3 bases: TGCGCCAGCAGCCAAGGGGCTGTTTATGGCTACACCTTC.

This chain's CDR3 is CASRASGIHEQYF. The CDR3 region has the DNA TGTGCCAGCAGGGCTAGCGGGATTCACGAGCAGTACTTC. The chain recombines TRBV7-9 with TRBJ2-7; 9 nucleotides align to TRBD2. This CDR3 contains 13 residues. In germline, CDR1 is SEHNR, CDR2 FQNEAQ (reference sequence). The V and J ends lost 6 bases and 5 bases, in that order; junction bases with no gene match: 5. Supplemented by reference TRBV7-9 and TRBJ2-7, the full variable domain reads DTGVSQNPRHKITKRGQNVTFRCDPISEHNRLYWYRQTLGQGPEFLTYFQNEAQLEKSRLLSDRFSAERPKGSFSTLEIQRTEQGDSAMYLCASRASGIHEQYFGPGTRLTVT.

This rearrangement joins TRBV10-3 to TRBJ2-5; 8 bases align to TRBD1. Per the germline V gene, CDR1 is ENHRY and CDR2 is SYGVKD. V shed 3 bases and J 4 bases; nucleotides not matched to a gene: 7. The CDR3 length is 15 residues. Written as DNA, the CDR3 is TGTGCCATCAGTGAATACGGACAGGGAGCAGAGACCCAGTACTTC. This translates into CAISEYGQGAETQYF.

The chain is built from TRBV6-1 and TRBJ1-1; no clear D gene. Germline V gene data show CDR1 as MNHNS and CDR2 as SASEGT. This CDR3 region has 17 residues. V lost 1 base and J 1 base, leaving 16 bases between the germline ends. In DNA, the CDR3 is TGTGCCAGCAGTGAAGGGAGGTGGCTGTCGAGGAACACTGAAGCTTTCTTT. Translating gives CASSEGRWLSRNTEAFF.

The CDR3 DNA follows: TGTGCCACCAGGGACAGTCGAAATTCACCCCTCCACTTT. This translates into CATRDSRNSPLHF. The chain recombines TRBV2 with TRBJ1-6; 7 bases fit TRBD1. This CDR3 contains 13 residues. The germline CDR1 and CDR2 sequences are SNHLY and FYNNEI. J was trimmed by 7 bases and V by 10 bases; bases with no gene match: 7. The full variable domain, in which reference TRBV2 and TRBJ1-6 provide the parts outside the CDR3, is EPEVTQTPSHQVTQMGQEVILRCVPISNHLYFYWYRQILGQKVEFLVSFYNNEISEKSEIFDDQFSVERPDGSNFTLKIRSTKLEDSAMYFCATRDSRNSPLHFGNGTRLTVT.

To note about this clone: One end of the junction is discordant with germline, which a read error may explain. This chain uses TRBV4-2 with TRBJ2-4; 12 positions match TRBD2. In germline, CDR1 is LGHNA, CDR2 YNFKEQ. CDR3 length: 19 amino acids. The CDR3 bases are TGTGCCAGCAGCGAAGAGATAACTAGCGGGGGGACGGCCAAAAACATTCAGTACTTC. Translation gives CASSEEITSGGTAKNIQYF.

This clone was seen a single time. The genes are TRBV6-5 and TRBJ1-2; D is ambiguous. The CDR3 has 16 residues. The germline V gene encodes CDR1 MNHEY and CDR2 SVGAGI. The V and J ends lost 4 bases and 5 bases respectively, with 20 bases between them. The CDR3 coding sequence is TGTGCCAGCAGTTTTACTCGGGGTTTTGACGGGTATGGCTACACCTTC. Amino acids: CASSFTRGFDGYGYTF.

This rearrangement joins TRBV18 to TRBJ1-5; 8 nucleotides align to TRBD1. With 5 bases clipped from V and 1 base from J, the junction kept 7 bases outside the gene matches. Germline V gene data show CDR1 as KGHSH and CDR2 as LQKENI. The CDR3 length is 16 residues. The CDR3, as DNA: TGTGCCAGCTCAGAAATACAGGGGGTAAGCAATCAGCCCCAGCATTTT. It yields the protein CASSEIQGVSNQPQHF. The full variable domain, in which reference TRBV18 and TRBJ1-5 provide the parts outside the CDR3, is NAGVMQNPRHLVRRRGQEARLRCSPMKGHSHVYWYRQLPEEGLKFMVYLQKENIIDESGMPKERFSAEFPKEGPSILRIQQVVRGDSAAYFCASSEIQGVSNQPQHFGDGTRLSIL.

This clone was observed a single time. This CDR3 is CASSERQNANEKLFF. CDR3 bases: TGTGCCAGCAGCGAAAGACAGAACGCGAATGAAAAACTGTTTTTT. The chain uses TRBV9 and TRBJ1-4; TRBD1 is a possible D gene (5 bases). This CDR3 contains 15 residues. Trimming took off 3 bases at V and 5 bases at J, with 14 bases between the two ends. In germline, CDR1 is SGDLS, CDR2 YYNGEE.

Only one count was recorded for this clone. The CDR3 DNA is TGTGCCACCAGTACCTCACTCCGGGACAGGGGGCGCCATGAGCAGTTCTTC. Encoded protein: CATSTSLRDRGRHEQFF. This chain connects TRBV15 to TRBJ2-1, with 12 positions matching TRBD1. Trimming took 6 bases from V and 8 from J; bases not matched to a gene: 14. This CDR3 spans 17 amino acids. The germline gives CDR1 LNHNV, CDR2 YYDKDF (reference sequence). The entire variable domain, with the rest obtained from reference TRBV15 and TRBJ2-1, is as follows: DAMVIQNPRYQVTQFGKPVTLSCSQTLNHNVMYWYQQKSSQAPKLLFHYYDKDFNNEADTPDNFQSRRPNTSFCFLDIRSPGLGDTAMYLCATSTSLRDRGRHEQFFGPGTRLTVL.

This sequence joins TRBV19 and TRBJ2-1; 7 nucleotides line up with TRBD2. The CDR3 spans 13 residues. V shed 6 bases, J shed 8 bases, and the junction held 7 bases outside the gene matches. CDR1 and CDR2 from the germline V gene are LNHDA and SQIVND (reference sequence). Written as DNA, the CDR3 is TGTGCCAGTAGAGAGGGAGGGTCTCATGAGCAGTTCTTC. Amino acids: CASREGGSHEQFF.

The rearrangement uses TRBV7-6 and TRBJ2-5; D gene uncertain. The CDR3 runs to 15 residues. V gave up 1 base and J gave up 5 bases, with 14 bases separating them. The germline V gene encodes CDR1 SGHVS and CDR2 FNYEAQ. CDR3 loop: CASSLDHLLMETQYF. The CDR3, as DNA: TGTGCCAGCAGCTTAGACCATTTACTCATGGAGACCCAGTACTTC.

The chain has TRBV29-1 and TRBJ2-1, with 9 bases identical to TRBD2. Germline values: CDR1 SQVTM, CDR2 ANQGSEA. Losses at the gene ends were 6 bases for V and 6 bases for J; bases not matched to a gene: 6. The CDR3 loop spans 13 amino acids. The CDR3 reads CSVEGLASNEQFF. Written as DNA, the CDR3 is TGCAGCGTAGAGGGACTAGCAAGCAATGAGCAGTTCTTC.

The V call is TRBV28, the J call TRBJ2-7; possible D gene TRBD2, 6 bases. CDR1 and CDR2 (germline): MDHEN, SYDVKM. CDR3 size: 15 residues. The V end lost 6 bases, the J end lost 2 bases, and 17 bases lay between the germline ends. In nucleotides, the CDR3 is TGTGCCAGCAGAGAACCCGGGACGGGGGCCTACGAGCAGTACTTC. It codes for CASREPGTGAYEQYF.

The chain uses TRBV5-1 and TRBJ2-5, with D uncertain. Looked up from germline, CDR1 is SGHRS and CDR2 is YFSETQ. V lost 0 bases to trimming and J lost 2 bases, with 11 bases between them. The CDR3 contains 15 residues. CDR3 sequence reads: CASSLELVLQETQYF. CDR3 DNA: TGCGCCAGCAGCTTGGAATTAGTTTTACAAGAGACCCAGTACTTC.

The V gene is TRBV5-1, the J gene TRBJ2-7; 7 nucleotides match TRBD2. The CDR3 runs 15 residues. The germline V gene encodes CDR1 SGHRS and CDR2 YFSETQ. With V trimmed by 0 bases and J by 3 bases, 6 bases remained unmatched. The CDR3 sequence is CASSLGGGNYYEQYF. The DNA for the CDR3 is TGCGCCAGCAGCTTGGGGGGGGGTAACTACTACGAGCAGTACTTC.

This chain links TRBV7-9 with TRBJ1-4; 9 positions match TRBD1. CDR1 is SEHNR and CDR2 is FQNEAQ in the germline V gene (reference sequence). There are 12 residues in the CDR3. J lost 8 bases, V lost 10 bases, and 5 bases had no gene match. The chain's CDR3 is CATGTGPEKLFF. DNA for the CDR3: TGTGCCACAGGGACAGGGCCCGAAAAACTGTTTTTT. The full variable domain, with the rest looked up from reference TRBV7-9 and TRBJ1-4, is DTGVSQNPRHKITKRGQNVTFRCDPISEHNRLYWYRQTLGQGPEFLTYFQNEAQLEKSRLLSDRFSAERPKGSFSTLEIQRTEQGDSAMYLCATGTGPEKLFFGSGTQLSVL.

The V call is TRBV5-8, the J call TRBJ2-7; perhaps TRBD2 as D (5 bases). Germline CDR1 SGHTS, CDR2 YDEGEE. V shed 0 bases and J shed 6 bases, with 10 bases lying between them. The CDR3 covers 13 residues. The CDR3, as DNA: TGTGCCAGCAGCTTGGGGGCGGGCCTCGAGCAGTACTTC. It specifies CASSLGAGLEQYF.